This T cell receptor beta chain was recorded in a study of blood T cell repertoires in COVID-19. The wider study: The United States, Italy and Spain provided the acute and convalescent COVID-19 samples. T cells, B-cell-depleted T cells, or PBMCs supplied cDNA or gDNA.

The CDR3 length is 15 residues. Cohort 3 donors counted as recovered after two negative PCRs, clearance, or resolved symptoms. Measured with immunoSEQ multiplex PCR; TCRdb has only the in-frame clones, and not every one. The sample lists 250,000 or so clones, around 86% seen once, with about 2.7% in the top ten. The source material was PBMCs or T cells enriched from blood (not recorded which). The rearrangement links TRBV21-1 to TRBJ2-3; the table calls TRBD2, which could not be checked here. TRBV21-1 is deemed a pseudogene. This receptor was taken from a woman aged 18 to 35 who had recovered from COVID-19. CDR3 residues: CASSKRGALPDTQYF. The CDR3 bases are TGTGCCAGCAGCAAACGGGGGGCGCTGCCAGATACGCAGTATTTT.